These 2 T cell receptor beta chains were sequenced from one sample in a study of T cells in Graves' hyperthyroidism and ophthalmopathy. TCR beta CDR3 regions were amplified from RNA. A set of HTBI primers served as the primers for a first-round RT-PCR of the TCR CDR3. TCRdb re-called the multiplex PCR reads with MiXCR, one entry per CDR3 protein. The sample contains fewer than 600,000 distinct CDR3 sequences, 11% to 15% of which appear only once. Sequencing used blood. Source of these receptors: a woman aged 40-49 years with Graves' hyperthyroidism.

This clonotype occurred many times. The chain combines TRBV2 with TRBJ2-7; 11 positions match TRBD1. J lost 4 bases, V lost 3 bases, and 5 bases had no gene match. Germline V gene lookup returns CDR1 SNHLY and CDR2 FYNNEI. The CDR3 runs 15 residues. DNA for the CDR3: TGTGCCAGCAGTGAGGGGGGACAGGGGGATTACGAGCAGTACTTC. As protein: CASSEGGQGDYEQYF. The whole variable domain, remainder taken from reference TRBV2 and TRBJ2-7, is EPEVTQTPSHQVTQMGQEVILRCVPISNHLYFYWYRQILGQKVEFLVSFYNNEISEKSEIFDDQFSVERPDGSNFTLKIRSTKLEDSAMYFCASSEGGQGDYEQYFGPGTRLTVT.

There are many counts of this clonotype. The V and J genes are TRBV6-1 and TRBJ2-2; 12 bases are shared with TRBD2. Unmatched junction bases numbered 8, after V lost 8 bases and J lost 7 bases. Germline V gives CDR1 MNHNS, CDR2 SASEGT. The CDR3 covers 15 residues. The CDR3 sequence: CASGMTSGSIGELFF. Here the CDR3 DNA reads TGTGCCAGCGGCATGACTAGCGGGAGTATCGGGGAGCTGTTTTTT.